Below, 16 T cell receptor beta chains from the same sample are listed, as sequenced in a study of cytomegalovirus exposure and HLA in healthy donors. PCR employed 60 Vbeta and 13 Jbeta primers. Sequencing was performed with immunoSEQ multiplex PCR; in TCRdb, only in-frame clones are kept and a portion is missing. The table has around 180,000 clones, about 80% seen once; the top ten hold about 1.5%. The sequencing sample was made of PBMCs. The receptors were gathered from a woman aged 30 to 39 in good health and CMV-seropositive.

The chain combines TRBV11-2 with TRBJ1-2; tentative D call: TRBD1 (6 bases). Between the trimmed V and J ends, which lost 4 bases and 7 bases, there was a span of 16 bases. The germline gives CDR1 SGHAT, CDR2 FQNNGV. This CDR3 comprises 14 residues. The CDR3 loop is CASSSISTGGGYTF. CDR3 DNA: TGTGCCAGCAGCTCAATTTCGACAGGAGGTGGCTACACCTTC.

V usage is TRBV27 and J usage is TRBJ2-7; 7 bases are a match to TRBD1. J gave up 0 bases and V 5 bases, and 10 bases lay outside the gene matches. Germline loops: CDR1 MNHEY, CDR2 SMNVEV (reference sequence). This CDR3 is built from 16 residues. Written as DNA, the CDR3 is TGTGCCAGCAGTCCCTCAACAGGGGCCCTCTCCTACGAGCAGTACTTC. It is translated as CASSPSTGALSYEQYF.

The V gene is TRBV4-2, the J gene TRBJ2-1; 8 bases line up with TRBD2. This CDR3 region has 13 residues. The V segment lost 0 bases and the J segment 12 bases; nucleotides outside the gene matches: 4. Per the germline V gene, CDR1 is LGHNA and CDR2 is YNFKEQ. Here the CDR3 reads CASSQDKSGGQFF. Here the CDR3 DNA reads TGTGCCAGCAGCCAAGATAAAAGCGGGGGGCAGTTCTTC.

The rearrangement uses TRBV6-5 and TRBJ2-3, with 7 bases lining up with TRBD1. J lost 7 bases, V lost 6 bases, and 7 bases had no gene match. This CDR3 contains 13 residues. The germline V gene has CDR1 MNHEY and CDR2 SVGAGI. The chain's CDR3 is CASRTGARNTQYF. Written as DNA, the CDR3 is TGTGCCAGCAGAACAGGGGCGCGAAATACGCAGTATTTT.

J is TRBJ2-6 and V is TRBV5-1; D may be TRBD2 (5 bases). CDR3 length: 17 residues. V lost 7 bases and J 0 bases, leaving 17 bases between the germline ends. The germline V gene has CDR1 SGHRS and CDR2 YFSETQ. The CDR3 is CASRDVSGSSGANVLTF. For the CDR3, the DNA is TGCGCCAGCCGAGACGTCTCTGGGAGCTCTGGGGCCAACGTCCTGACTTTC.

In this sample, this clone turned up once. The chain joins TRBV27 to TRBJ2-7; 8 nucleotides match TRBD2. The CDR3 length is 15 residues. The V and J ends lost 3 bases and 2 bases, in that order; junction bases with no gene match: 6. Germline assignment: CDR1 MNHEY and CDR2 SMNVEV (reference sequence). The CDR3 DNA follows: TGTGCCAGCAGTTTTAGTAGCGGGACACCCTACGAGCAGTACTTC. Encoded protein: CASSFSSGTPYEQYF.

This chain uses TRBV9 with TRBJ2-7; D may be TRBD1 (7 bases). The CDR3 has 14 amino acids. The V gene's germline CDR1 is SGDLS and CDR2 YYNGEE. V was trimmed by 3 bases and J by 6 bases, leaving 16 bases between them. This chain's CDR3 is CASSGGTAPSEQYF. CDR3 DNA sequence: TGTGCCAGCAGCGGCGGGACAGCACCCTCCGAGCAGTACTTC.

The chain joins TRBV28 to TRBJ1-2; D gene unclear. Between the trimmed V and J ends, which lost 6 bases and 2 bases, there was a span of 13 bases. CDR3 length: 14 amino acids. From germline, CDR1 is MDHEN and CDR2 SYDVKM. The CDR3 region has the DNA TGTGCCAGCAGCCACCATGAGTGGAACTATGGCTACACCTTC. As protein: CASSHHEWNYGYTF.

CDR3 sequence: CASSLGTGRGNSPLHF. CDR3 sequence (DNA): TGTGCCAGCAGTCTTGGGACAGGGAGAGGAAATTCACCCCTCCACTTT. The J gene is TRBJ1-6, the V gene TRBV27; 9 bases line up with TRBD1. After removal of 5 bases from V and 7 bases from J, the junction contained 9 bases not matched to a gene. The CDR3 spans 16 residues. Germline V CDR1 and CDR2: MNHEY, SMNVEV (reference sequence).

The CDR3 DNA follows: TGTGCCAGCAGCCCCTCTCCCCTCACAGATACGCAGTATTTT. Protein sequence: CASSPSPLTDTQYF. This chain uses TRBV5-4 with TRBJ2-3, with D unresolved. Per the germline V gene, CDR1 is SGHNT and CDR2 is YYREEE (reference sequence). This CDR3 region has 14 residues. V was pared by 4 bases and J by 2 bases, with 11 bases between.

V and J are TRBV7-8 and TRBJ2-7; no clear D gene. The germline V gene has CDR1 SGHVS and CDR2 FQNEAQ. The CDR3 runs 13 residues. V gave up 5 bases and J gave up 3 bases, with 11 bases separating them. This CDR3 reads CASSRARVYEQYF. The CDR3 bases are TGTGCCAGCAGCCGCGCTAGAGTCTACGAGCAGTACTTC.

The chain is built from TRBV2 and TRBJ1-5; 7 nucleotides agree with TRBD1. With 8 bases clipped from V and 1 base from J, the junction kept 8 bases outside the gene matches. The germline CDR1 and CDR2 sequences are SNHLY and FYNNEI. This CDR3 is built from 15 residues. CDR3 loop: CASRWRRGSNQPQHF. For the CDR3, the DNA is TGTGCCAGCCGGTGGCGCAGGGGGAGCAATCAGCCCCAGCATTTT.

The CDR3, as DNA: TGCGCCAGCAGCTTACCCCCCTTGGACAGGGCCGATGAGCAGTTCTTC. This translates into CASSLPPLDRADEQFF. The chain carries TRBV5-1 and TRBJ2-1; 8 bases line up with TRBD1. Trimming cost V 2 bases and J 8 bases; bases outside gene matches: 12. The germline gives CDR1 SGHRS, CDR2 YFSETQ. The CDR3 is 16 amino acids.

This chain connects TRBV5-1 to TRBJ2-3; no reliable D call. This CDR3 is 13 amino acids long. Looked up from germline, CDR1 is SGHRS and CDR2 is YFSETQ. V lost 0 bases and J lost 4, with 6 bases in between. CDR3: CASSLAMADTQYF. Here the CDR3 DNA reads TGCGCCAGCAGCTTGGCTATGGCAGATACGCAGTATTTT.

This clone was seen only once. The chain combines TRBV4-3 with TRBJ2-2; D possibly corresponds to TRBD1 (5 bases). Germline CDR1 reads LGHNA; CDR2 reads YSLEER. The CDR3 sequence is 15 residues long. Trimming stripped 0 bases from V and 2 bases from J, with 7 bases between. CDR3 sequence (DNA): TGCGCCAGCAGCCAAGATGGACAAAACACCGGGGAGCTGTTTTTT. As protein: CASSQDGQNTGELFF.

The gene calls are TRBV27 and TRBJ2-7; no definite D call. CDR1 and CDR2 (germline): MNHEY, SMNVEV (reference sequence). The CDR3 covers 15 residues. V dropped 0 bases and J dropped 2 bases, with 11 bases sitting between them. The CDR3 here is CASSLSIARAYEQYF. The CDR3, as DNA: TGTGCCAGCAGTTTATCCATTGCGAGAGCCTACGAGCAGTACTTC.